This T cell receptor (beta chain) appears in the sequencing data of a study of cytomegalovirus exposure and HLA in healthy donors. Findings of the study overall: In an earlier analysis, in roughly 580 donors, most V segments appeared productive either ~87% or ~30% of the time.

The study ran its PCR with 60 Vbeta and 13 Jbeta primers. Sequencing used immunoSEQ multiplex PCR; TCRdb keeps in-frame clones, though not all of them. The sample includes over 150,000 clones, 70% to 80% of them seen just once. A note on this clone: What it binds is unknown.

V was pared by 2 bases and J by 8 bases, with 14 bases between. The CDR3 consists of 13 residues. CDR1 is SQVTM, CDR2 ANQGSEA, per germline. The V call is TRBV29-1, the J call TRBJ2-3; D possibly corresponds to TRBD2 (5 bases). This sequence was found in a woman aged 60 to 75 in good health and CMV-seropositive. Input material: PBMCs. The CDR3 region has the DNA TGCAGCGTTGAACTCCGAGAGGGAGCTACGCAGTATTTT. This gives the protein CSVELREGATQYF.